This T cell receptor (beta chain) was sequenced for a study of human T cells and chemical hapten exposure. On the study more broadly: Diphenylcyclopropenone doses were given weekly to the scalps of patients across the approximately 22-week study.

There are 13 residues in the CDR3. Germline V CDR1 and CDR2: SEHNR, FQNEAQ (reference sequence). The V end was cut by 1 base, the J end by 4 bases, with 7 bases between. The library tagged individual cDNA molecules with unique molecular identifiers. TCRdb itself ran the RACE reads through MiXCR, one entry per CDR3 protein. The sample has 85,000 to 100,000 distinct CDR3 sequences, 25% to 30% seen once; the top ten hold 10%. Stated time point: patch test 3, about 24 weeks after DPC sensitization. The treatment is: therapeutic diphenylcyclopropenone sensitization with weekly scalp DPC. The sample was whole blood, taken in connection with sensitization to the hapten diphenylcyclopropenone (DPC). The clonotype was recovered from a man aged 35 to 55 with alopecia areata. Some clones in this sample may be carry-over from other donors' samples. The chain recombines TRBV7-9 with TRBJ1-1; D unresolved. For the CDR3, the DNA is TGTGCCAGCAGCTTAGACCGGTTCACTGAAGCTTTCTTT. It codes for CASSLDRFTEAFF. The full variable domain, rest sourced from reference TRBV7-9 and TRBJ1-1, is DTGVSQNPRHKITKRGQNVTFRCDPISEHNRLYWYRQTLGQGPEFLTYFQNEAQLEKSRLLSDRFSAERPKGSFSTLEIQRTEQGDSAMYLCASSLDRFTEAFFGQGTRLTVV.